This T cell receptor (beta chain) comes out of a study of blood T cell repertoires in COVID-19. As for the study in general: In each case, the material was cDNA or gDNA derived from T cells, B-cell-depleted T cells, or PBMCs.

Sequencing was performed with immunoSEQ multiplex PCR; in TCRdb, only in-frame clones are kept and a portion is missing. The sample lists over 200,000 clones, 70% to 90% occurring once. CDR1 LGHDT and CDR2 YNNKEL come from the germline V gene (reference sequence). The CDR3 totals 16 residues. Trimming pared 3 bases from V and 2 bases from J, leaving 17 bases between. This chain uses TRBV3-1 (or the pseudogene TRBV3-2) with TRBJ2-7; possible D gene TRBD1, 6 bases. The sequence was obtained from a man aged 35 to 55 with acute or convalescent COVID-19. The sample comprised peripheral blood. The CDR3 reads CASSQVLGTNPYEQYF. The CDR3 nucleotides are TGTGCCAGCAGCCAGGTCCTTGGGACAAACCCCTACGAGCAGTACTTC.